This T cell receptor beta chain is drawn from a study of lymphopenia after photon versus proton radiotherapy (dated by TCRdb to about 2019). In terms of the full investigation: The study compared the immunological effects of photon versus proton radiation therapy in patients with gastrointestinal tumors who developed high-grade lymphopenia. The goal of the study was to describe how the two radiation modalities differ in their effects on the immune system. A cohort of approximately 20 patients with gastrointestinal tumors who received either photon or proton therapy and subsequently developed lymphopenia was included. Broad study findings and their caveats: Among patients across the cohort who died, overall survival time showed an inverse correlation with a larger post-nadir drop in TCR diversity. After the lymphocyte count nadir, oligoclonal expansion, especially of CD8+ Temra cells, was observed in photon-treated repertoires, and the drop in diversity was driven by this expansion. During treatment, patients who received proton therapy stayed relatively stable, whereas patients who received photon therapy lost naive T cells and TCR diversity and gained effector/memory populations. The survival association was assessed only in patients who died, and the authors presented better survival with proton therapy as a possibility rather than a demonstrated result.

Regarding this clone: No antigen is known for it. No base quality values were provided; no much bigger clone lies one nucleotide off.

Library construction relied on the immunoSEQ multiplex PCR assay. T cell repertoires were profiled by deep sequencing of rearranged TCR beta loci, alongside multiparametric flow cytometry. Here the immuneACCESS table is served through TCRdb, limited to in-frame sequences with V and J called. Missing clones are a known gap in these copies; in checked studies unresolved V genes cover under half, and the rest lacks a known reason. Here the sample has 50,000 to 65,000 clones; about 90% occur a single time. The ten most abundant clones make up around 13% of the sample. For CDR1 and CDR2, the germline V gene lists SGDLS and YYNGEE. The CDR3 spans 15 residues, from the cysteine through the phenylalanine. Only the CDR3 DNA is retained, 45 bases long and in frame from the first base. Unmatched junction bases come to 1, with V trimmed by 2 bases and J by 2 bases.

Source: peripheral blood, taken from a patient treated with proton-based radiotherapy. This clonotype was sampled from a man at least 80 years old with esophageal cancer. The chain is encoded by TRBV9 joined to TRBJ1-3, with 10 junctional bases fitting TRBD1. The CDR3 amino acid sequence is: CASSVGTGAGNTIYF. The base sequence is TGTGCCAGCAGCGTTGGGACAGGGGCTGGAAACACCATATATTTT.